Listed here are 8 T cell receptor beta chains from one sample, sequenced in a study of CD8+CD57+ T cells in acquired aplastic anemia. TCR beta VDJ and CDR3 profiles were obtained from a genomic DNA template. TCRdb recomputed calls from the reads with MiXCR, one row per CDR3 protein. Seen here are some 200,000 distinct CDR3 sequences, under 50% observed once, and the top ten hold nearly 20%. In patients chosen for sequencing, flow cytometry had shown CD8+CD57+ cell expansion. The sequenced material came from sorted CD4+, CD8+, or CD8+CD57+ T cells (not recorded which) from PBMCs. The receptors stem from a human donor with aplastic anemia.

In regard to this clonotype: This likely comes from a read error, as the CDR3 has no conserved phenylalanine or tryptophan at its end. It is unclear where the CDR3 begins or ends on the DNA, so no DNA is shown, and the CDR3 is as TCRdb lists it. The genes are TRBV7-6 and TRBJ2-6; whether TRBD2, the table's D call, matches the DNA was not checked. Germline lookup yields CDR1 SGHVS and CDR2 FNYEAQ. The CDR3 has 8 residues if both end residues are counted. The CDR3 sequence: CASSLVER.

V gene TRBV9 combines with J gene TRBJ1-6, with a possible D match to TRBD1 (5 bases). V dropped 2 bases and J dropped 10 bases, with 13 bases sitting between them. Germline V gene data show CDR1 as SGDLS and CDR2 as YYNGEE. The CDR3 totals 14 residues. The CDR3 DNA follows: TGTGCCAGCAGCGTGAGTAGCGGGGACTCACCCCTCCACTTT. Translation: CASSVSSGDSPLHF.

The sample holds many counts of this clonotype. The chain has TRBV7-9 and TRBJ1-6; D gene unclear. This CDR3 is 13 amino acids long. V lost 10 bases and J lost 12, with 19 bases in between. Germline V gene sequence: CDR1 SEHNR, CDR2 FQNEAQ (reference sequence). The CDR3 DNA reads TGTGCCATTCAGACGGCACCTATAGGACCCCTCCACTTT. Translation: CAIQTAPIGPLHF.

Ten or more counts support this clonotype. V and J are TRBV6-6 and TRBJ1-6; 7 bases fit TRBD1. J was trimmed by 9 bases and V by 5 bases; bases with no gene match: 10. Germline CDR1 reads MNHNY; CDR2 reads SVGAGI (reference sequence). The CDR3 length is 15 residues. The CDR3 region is CASSNRQGSGSPLHF. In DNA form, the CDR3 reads TGTGCCAGCAGTAACCGACAGGGATCGGGTTCACCCCTCCACTTT.

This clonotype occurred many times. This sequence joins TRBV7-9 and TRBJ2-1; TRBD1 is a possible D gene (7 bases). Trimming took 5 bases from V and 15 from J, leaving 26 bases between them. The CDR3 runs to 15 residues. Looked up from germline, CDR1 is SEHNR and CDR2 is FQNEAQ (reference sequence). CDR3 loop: CASSAGTTGTEGAFF. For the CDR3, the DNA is TGTGCCAGCAGCGCGGGAACGACGGGGACAGAGGGGGCGTTCTTC.

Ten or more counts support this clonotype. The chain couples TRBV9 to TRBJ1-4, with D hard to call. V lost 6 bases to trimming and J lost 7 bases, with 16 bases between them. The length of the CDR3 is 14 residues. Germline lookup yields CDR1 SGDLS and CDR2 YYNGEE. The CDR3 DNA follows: TGTGCCAGCAACCCAGCGGGGTCCGGTGAAAAACTGTTTTTT. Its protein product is CASNPAGSGEKLFF.

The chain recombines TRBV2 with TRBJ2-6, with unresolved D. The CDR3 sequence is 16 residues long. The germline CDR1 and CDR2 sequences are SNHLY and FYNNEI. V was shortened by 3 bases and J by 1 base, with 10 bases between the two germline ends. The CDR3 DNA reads TGTGCCAGCAGTGACGGTAGGGCTTCTGGGGCCAACGTCCTGACTTTC. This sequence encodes CASSDGRASGANVLTF.

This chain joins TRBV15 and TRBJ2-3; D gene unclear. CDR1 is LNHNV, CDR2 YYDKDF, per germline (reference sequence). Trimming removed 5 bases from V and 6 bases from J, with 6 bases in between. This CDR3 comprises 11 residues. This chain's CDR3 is CATSVMDTQYF. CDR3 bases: TGTGCCACCAGCGTAATGGATACGCAGTATTTT. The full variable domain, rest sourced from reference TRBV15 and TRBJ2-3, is DAMVIQNPRYQVTQFGKPVTLSCSQTLNHNVMYWYQQKSSQAPKLLFHYYDKDFNNEADTPDNFQSRRPNTSFCFLDIRSPGLGDTAMYLCATSVMDTQYFGPGTRLTVL.